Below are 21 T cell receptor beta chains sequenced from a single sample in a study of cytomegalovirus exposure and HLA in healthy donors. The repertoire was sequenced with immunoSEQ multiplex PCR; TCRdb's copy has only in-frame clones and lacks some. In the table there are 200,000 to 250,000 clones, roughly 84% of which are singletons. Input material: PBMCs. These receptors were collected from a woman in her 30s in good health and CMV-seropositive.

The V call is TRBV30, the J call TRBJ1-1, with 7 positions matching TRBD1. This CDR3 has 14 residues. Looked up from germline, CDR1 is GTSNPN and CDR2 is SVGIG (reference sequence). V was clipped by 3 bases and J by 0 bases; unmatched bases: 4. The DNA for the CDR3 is TGTGCCTGGAGAGGGGGACAGATGAACACTGAAGCTTTCTTT. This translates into CAWRGGQMNTEAFF. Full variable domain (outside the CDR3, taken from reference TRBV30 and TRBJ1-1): SQTIHQWPATLVQPVGSPLSLECTVEGTSNPNLYWYRQAAGRGLQLLFYSVGIGQISSEVPQNLSASRPQDRQFILSSKKLLLSDSGFYLCAWRGGQMNTEAFFGQGTRLTVV.

This CDR3 is CASSQVGDWELFF. CDR3 bases: TGCGCCAGCAGCCAAGTTGGGGACTGGGAGCTGTTTTTT. This chain connects TRBV4-1 to TRBJ2-2; possible D gene TRBD2, 6 bases. The CDR3 runs 13 residues. The germline V gene encodes CDR1 MGHRA and CDR2 YSYEKL. The V end lost 1 base, the J end lost 9 bases, and 9 bases lay between the germline ends.

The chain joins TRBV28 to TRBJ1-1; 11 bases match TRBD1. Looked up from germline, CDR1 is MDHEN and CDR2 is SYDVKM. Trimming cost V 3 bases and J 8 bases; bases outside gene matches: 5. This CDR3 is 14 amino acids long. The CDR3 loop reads CASSFGQGATEAFF. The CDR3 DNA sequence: TGTGCCAGCAGTTTCGGACAGGGGGCGACAGAAGCTTTCTTT.

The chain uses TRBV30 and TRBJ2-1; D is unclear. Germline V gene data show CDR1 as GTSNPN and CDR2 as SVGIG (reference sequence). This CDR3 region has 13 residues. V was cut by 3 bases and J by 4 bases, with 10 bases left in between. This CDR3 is CAWRVYAYNEQFF. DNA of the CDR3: TGTGCCTGGAGAGTTTATGCGTACAATGAGCAGTTCTTC.

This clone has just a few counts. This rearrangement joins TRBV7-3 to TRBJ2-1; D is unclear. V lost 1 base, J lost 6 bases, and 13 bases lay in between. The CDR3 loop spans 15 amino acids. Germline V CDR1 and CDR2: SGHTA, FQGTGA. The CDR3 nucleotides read TGTGCCAGCAGCTTAAGGGTGATGGGCAGCAATGAGCAGTTCTTC. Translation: CASSLRVMGSNEQFF.

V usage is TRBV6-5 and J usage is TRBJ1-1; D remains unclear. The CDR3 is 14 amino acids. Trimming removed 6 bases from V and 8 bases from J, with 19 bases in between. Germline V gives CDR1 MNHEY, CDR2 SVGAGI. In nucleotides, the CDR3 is TGTGCCAGCAGCCGTGGGCCGGGCGGAGAAGAAGCTTTCTTT. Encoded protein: CASSRGPGGEEAFF.

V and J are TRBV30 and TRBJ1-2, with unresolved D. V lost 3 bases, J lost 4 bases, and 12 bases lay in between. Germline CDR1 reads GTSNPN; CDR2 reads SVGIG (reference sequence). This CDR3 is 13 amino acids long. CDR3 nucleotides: TGTGCCTGGAGGGAACCGTCCCGCTATGGCTACACCTTC. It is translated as CAWREPSRYGYTF. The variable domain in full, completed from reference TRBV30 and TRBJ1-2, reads SQTIHQWPATLVQPVGSPLSLECTVEGTSNPNLYWYRQAAGRGLQLLFYSVGIGQISSEVPQNLSASRPQDRQFILSSKKLLLSDSGFYLCAWREPSRYGYTFGSGTRLTVV.

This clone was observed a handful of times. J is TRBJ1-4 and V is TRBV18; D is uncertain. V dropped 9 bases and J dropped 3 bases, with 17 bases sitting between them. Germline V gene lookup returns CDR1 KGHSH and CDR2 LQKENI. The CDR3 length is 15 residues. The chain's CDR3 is CASHPVGKANEKLFF. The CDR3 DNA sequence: TGTGCCAGTCACCCCGTCGGGAAGGCTAATGAAAAACTGTTTTTT.

As DNA, the CDR3 is TGTGCCAGCAGCCCCTTTGGCACCGGGGAGCTGTTTTTT. Its protein product is CASSPFGTGELFF. The chain employs TRBV6-5 and TRBJ2-2; D gene ambiguous. CDR1 and CDR2 from the germline V gene are MNHEY and SVGAGI. The V gene lost 6 bases and the J gene lost 4 bases, with 9 bases spanning the gap. The CDR3 extends over 13 amino acids.

The CDR3 DNA reads TGTGCCAGCAGCTTAACTAGCGGGAGAGGCCACAATGAGCAGTTCTTC. Translation: CASSLTSGRGHNEQFF. The chain couples TRBV11-2 to TRBJ2-1, with 11 bases fitting TRBD2. CDR1 SGHAT and CDR2 FQNNGV come from the germline V gene. V dropped 2 bases and J dropped 5; count of bases not matched to a gene: 5. There are 16 residues in the CDR3.

Here the CDR3 DNA reads TGTGCCATCAGAAGGACAGGGGCCGACTATGGCTACACCTTC. It translates to CAIRRTGADYGYTF. The V and J genes are TRBV10-3 and TRBJ1-2; 9 bases are shared with TRBD1. The trim removed 6 bases at V and 3 bases at J, leaving 5 bases unmatched. The germline V gene encodes CDR1 ENHRY and CDR2 SYGVKD. This CDR3 contains 14 residues.

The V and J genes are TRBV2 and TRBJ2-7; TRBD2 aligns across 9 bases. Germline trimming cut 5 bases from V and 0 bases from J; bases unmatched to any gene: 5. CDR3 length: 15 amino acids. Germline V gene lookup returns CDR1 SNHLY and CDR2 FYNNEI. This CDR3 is CASSTQAGGSYEQYF. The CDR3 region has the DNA TGTGCCAGCAGTACGCAAGCGGGGGGCTCCTACGAGCAGTACTTC.

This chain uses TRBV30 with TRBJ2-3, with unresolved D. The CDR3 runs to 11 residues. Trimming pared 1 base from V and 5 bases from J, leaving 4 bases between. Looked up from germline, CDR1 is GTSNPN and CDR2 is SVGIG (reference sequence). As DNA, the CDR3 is TGTGCCTGGAGTGCAGTAGATACGCAGTATTTT. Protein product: CAWSAVDTQYF.

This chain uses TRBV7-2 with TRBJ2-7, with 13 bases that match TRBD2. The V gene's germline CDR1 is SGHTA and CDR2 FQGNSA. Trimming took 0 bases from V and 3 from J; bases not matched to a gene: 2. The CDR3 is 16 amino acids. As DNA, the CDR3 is TGTGCCAGCAGCTTAGCGGGACTAGCGGGAAACTACGAGCAGTACTTC. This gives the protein CASSLAGLAGNYEQYF. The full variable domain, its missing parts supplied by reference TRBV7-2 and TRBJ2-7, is GAGVSQSPSNKVTEKGKDVELRCDPISGHTALYWYRQSLGQGLEFLIYFQGNSAPDKSGLPSDRFSAERTGGSVSTLTIQRTQQEDSAVYLCASSLAGLAGNYEQYFGPGTRLTVT.

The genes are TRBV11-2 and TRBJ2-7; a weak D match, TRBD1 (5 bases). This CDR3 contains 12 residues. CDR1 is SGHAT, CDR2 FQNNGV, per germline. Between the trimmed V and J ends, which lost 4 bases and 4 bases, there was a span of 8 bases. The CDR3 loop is CASSSTGYEQYF. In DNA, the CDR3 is TGTGCCAGCAGCTCAACAGGTTACGAGCAGTACTTC.

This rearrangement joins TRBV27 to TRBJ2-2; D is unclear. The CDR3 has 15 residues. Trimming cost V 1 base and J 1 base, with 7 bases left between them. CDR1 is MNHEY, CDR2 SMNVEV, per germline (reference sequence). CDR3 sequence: CASSLFSGNTGELFF. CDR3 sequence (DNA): TGTGCCAGCAGTTTATTTTCTGGGAACACCGGGGAGCTGTTTTTT.

The DNA for the CDR3 is TGTGCCAGTAGTATAGCCAGCAATCAGCCCCAGCATTTT. Translating it yields CASSIASNQPQHF. The rearrangement joins TRBV19 to TRBJ1-5; D ambiguous. Germline CDR1 is LNHDA and CDR2 is SQIVND (reference sequence). This CDR3 is 13 amino acids long. V shed 1 base and J shed 1 base, with 2 bases lying between them.

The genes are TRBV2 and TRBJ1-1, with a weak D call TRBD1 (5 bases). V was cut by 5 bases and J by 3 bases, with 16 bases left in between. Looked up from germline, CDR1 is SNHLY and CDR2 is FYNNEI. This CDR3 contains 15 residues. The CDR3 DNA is TGTGCCAGCAGTCAGGACGGTCCGGGGGACACTGAAGCTTTCTTT. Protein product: CASSQDGPGDTEAFF.

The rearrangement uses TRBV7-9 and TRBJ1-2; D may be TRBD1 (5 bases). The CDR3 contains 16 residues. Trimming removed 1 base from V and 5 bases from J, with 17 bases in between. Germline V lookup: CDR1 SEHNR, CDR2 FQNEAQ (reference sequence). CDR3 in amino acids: CASSLVVGDPIYGYTF. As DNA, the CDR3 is TGTGCCAGCAGCTTAGTGGTTGGGGACCCAATTTATGGCTACACCTTC.

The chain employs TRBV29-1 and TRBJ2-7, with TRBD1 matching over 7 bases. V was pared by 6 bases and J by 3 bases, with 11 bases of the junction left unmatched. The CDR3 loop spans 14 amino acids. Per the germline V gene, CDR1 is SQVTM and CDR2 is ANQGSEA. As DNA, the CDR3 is TGCAGCGTCACGGATCCGGGACAGTACTACGAGCAGTACTTC. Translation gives CSVTDPGQYYEQYF.

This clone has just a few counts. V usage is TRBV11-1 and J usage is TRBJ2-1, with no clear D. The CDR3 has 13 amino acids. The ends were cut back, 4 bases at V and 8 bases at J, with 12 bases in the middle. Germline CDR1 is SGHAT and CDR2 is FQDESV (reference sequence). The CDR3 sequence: CASSSSRPDEQFF. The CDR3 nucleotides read TGTGCCAGCAGCTCCTCTAGACCCGATGAGCAGTTCTTC.